One and the same sample provided the 21 T cell receptor beta chains below, sequenced in a study of blood T cells in healthy people across ages. Primed by a sample-barcoded 5' primer and a J-beta primer mix, a second PCR proceeded for 7 to 11 cycles. One entry per CDR3 protein results from TCRdb running MiXCR on the 5' RACE reads. This sample yields around 1,500,000 distinct CDR3 sequences, of which 42% are seen a single time; roughly 7.7% belongs to the top ten. The sequenced sample consisted of blood. These TCRs come from a woman in her late teens or twenties in good health.

This chain joins TRBV29-1 and TRBJ1-1, with unresolved D. With 3 bases removed from V and 6 bases from J, the gap between germline ends came to 5 bases. Germline CDR1 reads SQVTM; CDR2 reads ANQGSEA. CDR3 size: 10 residues. DNA for the CDR3: TGCAGCGTTGACGCATCTGAAGCTTTCTTT. It yields the protein CSVDASEAFF.

This clonotype was observed a handful of times. V usage is TRBV5-1 and J usage is TRBJ1-2, with TRBD1 matching 11 bases. Per germline, CDR1 SGHRS and CDR2 YFSETQ. The CDR3 consists of 15 residues. With V trimmed by 4 bases and J by 8 bases, 10 bases remained unmatched. As DNA, the CDR3 is TGCGCCAGCAGCCCCCGGACAGGGGGCGCGAAGGGCTACACCTTC. It is translated as CASSPRTGGAKGYTF.

V and J are TRBV7-7 and TRBJ2-1; possible D gene TRBD2, 6 bases. The CDR3 is 16 amino acids. Trimming removed 4 bases from V and 3 bases from J, with 16 bases in between. Germline lookup yields CDR1 SSHAT and CDR2 FNYEAQ (reference sequence). The CDR3 DNA follows: TGTGCCAGCAGCTCAGACGGGACTGGCGACTACAATGAGCAGTTCTTC. Amino acid sequence: CASSSDGTGDYNEQFF.

This clonotype was seen only a few times. The J gene is TRBJ2-1, the V gene TRBV5-1, with D tentatively TRBD1 (5 bases). The CDR3 sequence is 14 residues long. The ends were cut back, 4 bases at V and 5 bases at J, with 13 bases in the middle. Per the germline V gene, CDR1 is SGHRS and CDR2 is YFSETQ. The CDR3 loop is CASSRQGINNEQFF. Here the CDR3 DNA reads TGCGCCAGCAGCAGGCAGGGCATTAACAATGAGCAGTTCTTC.

This chain uses TRBV6-6 with TRBJ2-3, with no clear D. Germline lookup yields CDR1 MNHNY and CDR2 SVGAGI (reference sequence). The CDR3 is 14 residues long. The V and J ends lost 0 bases and 6 bases respectively, with 10 bases between them. The DNA for the CDR3 is TGTGCCAGCAGTTACTCTGGCTTCCAGGATACGCAGTATTTT. Residues: CASSYSGFQDTQYF.

The chain is built from TRBV20-1 and TRBJ2-1; 9 bases align to TRBD1. Germline V lookup: CDR1 DFQATT, CDR2 SNEGSKA (reference sequence). V dropped 5 bases and J dropped 7; count of bases not matched to a gene: 12. This CDR3 is built from 15 residues. Written as DNA, the CDR3 is TGCAGTGCTGGCGAGGGGGGGACAGGGTGGAATGAGCAGTTCTTC. This encodes CSAGEGGTGWNEQFF.

This clonotype was seen repeatedly, ten times or more. This rearrangement joins TRBV11-2 to TRBJ2-3, with 9 bases lining up with TRBD2. The CDR3 consists of 15 residues. Germline assignment: CDR1 SGHAT and CDR2 FQNNGV. Losses at the gene ends were 6 bases for V and 1 base for J; bases not matched to a gene: 5. The CDR3 sequence is CASSFSSGGTDTQYF. CDR3 nucleotides: TGTGCCAGCAGTTTTTCTAGCGGGGGCACAGATACGCAGTATTTT.

At least ten counts were recorded for this clonotype. The chain employs TRBV11-2 and TRBJ2-1; D not resolved. CDR1 and CDR2 from the germline V gene are SGHAT and FQNNGV. The CDR3 is 12 residues long. With 7 bases removed from V and 9 bases from J, the gap between germline ends came to 13 bases. CDR3 amino acids: CASNWAGREQFF. CDR3 DNA sequence: TGTGCCAGCAACTGGGCTGGGCGTGAGCAGTTCTTC.

Comments on this clonotype: The junction departs from the called germline gene at one end, perhaps through a read error. The chain recombines TRBV29-1 with TRBJ2-1; a weak D match, TRBD2 (6 bases). CDR1 SQVTM and CDR2 ANQGSEA come from the germline V gene. This CDR3 spans 14 amino acids. The DNA for the CDR3 is TGCAACGTTGAGGTCGGGACTCGATACAATGAGCAGTTCTTC. This translates into CNVEVGTRYNEQFF.

The chain's CDR3 is CASSPVTGLSTDTQYF. The CDR3 region has the DNA TGTGCCAGCAGTCCTGTGACAGGTTTAAGCACAGATACGCAGTATTTT. The chain joins TRBV27 to TRBJ2-3, with D possibly TRBD1 on 6 matching bases. This CDR3 comprises 16 residues. V was clipped by 5 bases and J by 0 bases, with 15 bases between them. Germline V gene sequence: CDR1 MNHEY, CDR2 SMNVEV (reference sequence).

The V gene is TRBV20-1, the J gene TRBJ2-1; 9 nucleotides align to TRBD2. Trimming at V came to 5 bases and at J to 6 bases, leaving 8 bases not matched to a gene. Per germline, CDR1 DFQATT and CDR2 SNEGSKA (reference sequence). CDR3 size: 14 residues. CDR3 amino acids: CSAGGGGARNEQFF. Written as DNA, the CDR3 is TGCAGTGCTGGGGGCGGGGGGGCCCGCAATGAGCAGTTCTTC.

In this sample, this clonotype turned up many times. The chain is built from TRBV29-1 and TRBJ2-1, with a weak D call TRBD2 (6 bases). The CDR3 is 14 amino acids. Between the trimmed V and J ends, which lost 6 bases and 5 bases, there was a span of 17 bases. The V gene's germline CDR1 is SQVTM and CDR2 ANQGSEA. The CDR3 DNA follows: TGCAGCGTCGGCAGAGCGGGCCTCCACAATGAGCAGTTCTTC. Protein: CSVGRAGLHNEQFF.

This clonotype occurred a few times. The rearrangement uses TRBV4-2 and TRBJ2-1, with 10 bases lining up with TRBD2. The CDR3 extends over 17 amino acids. J was trimmed by 10 bases and V by 0 bases; bases with no gene match: 12. Germline lookup yields CDR1 LGHNA and CDR2 YNFKEQ. The CDR3 reads CASSQDSAGGSLEEQFF. Here the CDR3 DNA reads TGTGCCAGCAGCCAAGATTCAGCGGGGGGGTCTCTGGAGGAGCAGTTCTTC.

CDR3 residues: CASSARGNGNIQYF. DNA of the CDR3: TGTGCCAGCAGCGCCCGGGGGAACGGGAACATTCAGTACTTC. The chain combines TRBV9 with TRBJ2-4; possibly TRBD2 for D (6 bases). The CDR3 consists of 14 residues. Looked up from germline, CDR1 is SGDLS and CDR2 is YYNGEE. V lost 3 bases to trimming and J lost 7 bases, with 14 bases between them.

The J gene is TRBJ2-1, the V gene TRBV12-3 or TRBV12-4; 7 bases are a match to TRBD2. V shed 6 bases and J 0 bases; nucleotides not matched to a gene: 11. CDR3 size: 17 residues. The CDR3 DNA is TGTGCCAGCAGCCCCCCTTTGGGGGGGAGCTCCTACAATGAGCAGTTCTTC. It specifies CASSPPLGGSSYNEQFF.

The chain employs TRBV20-1 and TRBJ1-1, with D perhaps matching TRBD1 (6 bases). Germline CDR1 DFQATT, CDR2 SNEGSKA (reference sequence). The CDR3 runs to 14 residues. Trimming removed 6 bases from V and 4 bases from J, with 18 bases in between. The CDR3 sequence is CSATLGGWSTEAFF. The DNA for the CDR3 is TGCAGTGCAACTTTGGGGGGCTGGAGCACTGAAGCTTTCTTT.

This clonotype was seen a few times. The chain joins TRBV29-1 to TRBJ2-5; TRBD2 agrees at 7 bases. The CDR3 contains 16 residues. V gave up 1 base and J gave up 1 base; unmatched junction bases: 9. Germline V gene lookup returns CDR1 SQVTM and CDR2 ANQGSEA. The CDR3 nucleotides are TGCAGCGTTGAAGGGTTAGCGGGTCTCACCCAAGAGACCCAGTACTTC. As protein: CSVEGLAGLTQETQYF.

J is TRBJ2-5 and V is TRBV3-1; 7 positions match TRBD2. CDR3 length equals 13 residues. Germline V lookup: CDR1 LGHDT, CDR2 YNNKEL (reference sequence). The junction had 7 bases not matched to a gene; V was cut back by 1 base and J by 11 bases. The CDR3 DNA follows: TGTGCCAGCAGCCAAGGTCGGGGGGTAGGGCAGTACTTC. Translation gives CASSQGRGVGQYF.

The chain couples TRBV3-1 to TRBJ2-4; 13 bases align to TRBD2. The tail of the sequence fits TRBJ2-7 better, so the J call may be wrong. In germline, CDR1 is LGHDT, CDR2 YNNKEL (reference sequence). The CDR3 covers 15 residues. The chain's CDR3 is CASSHGTSGTNEQYF. The CDR3 coding sequence is TGTGCCAGCAGCCATGGGACTAGCGGGACCAACGAGCAGTACTTC.

The chain uses TRBV2 and TRBJ2-3, with TRBD2 matching over 9 bases. V lost 2 bases, J lost 5 bases, and 14 bases stayed unmatched. The germline gives CDR1 SNHLY, CDR2 FYNNEI. This CDR3 comprises 18 residues. CDR3 DNA sequence: TGTGCCAGCAGTGAATGGGCGAGCGGCGGGGGGGCAGGAGATACGCAGTATTTT. Translated: CASSEWASGGGAGDTQYF.

The chain recombines TRBV7-9 with TRBJ1-4, with D possibly matching TRBD1 (5 bases). V was shortened by 2 bases and J by 8 bases, with 18 bases between the two germline ends. The CDR3 totals 16 residues. CDR1 and CDR2 from the germline V gene are SEHNR and FQNEAQ (reference sequence). The CDR3 reads CASSLLVVRGREKLFF. In DNA, the CDR3 is TGTGCCAGCAGCTTATTGGTTGTGAGGGGTCGGGAAAAACTGTTTTTT.